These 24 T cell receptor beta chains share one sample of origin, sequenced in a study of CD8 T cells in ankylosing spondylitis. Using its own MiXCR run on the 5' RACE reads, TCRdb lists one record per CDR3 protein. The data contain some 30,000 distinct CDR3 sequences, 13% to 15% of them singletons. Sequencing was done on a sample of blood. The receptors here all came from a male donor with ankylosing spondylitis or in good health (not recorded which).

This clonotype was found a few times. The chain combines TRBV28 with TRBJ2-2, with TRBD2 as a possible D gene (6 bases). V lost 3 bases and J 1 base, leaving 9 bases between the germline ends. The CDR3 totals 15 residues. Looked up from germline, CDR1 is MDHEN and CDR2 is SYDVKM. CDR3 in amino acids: CASSLDGRNTGELFF. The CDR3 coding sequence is TGTGCCAGCAGTTTGGACGGGAGGAACACCGGGGAGCTGTTTTTT.

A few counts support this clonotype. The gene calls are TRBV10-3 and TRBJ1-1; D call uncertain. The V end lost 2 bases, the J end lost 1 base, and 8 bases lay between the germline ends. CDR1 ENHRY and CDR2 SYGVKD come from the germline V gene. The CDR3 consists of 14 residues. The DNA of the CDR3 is TGTGCCATCAGTGAGCTTGCTGGGAACACTGAAGCTTTCTTT. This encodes CAISELAGNTEAFF.

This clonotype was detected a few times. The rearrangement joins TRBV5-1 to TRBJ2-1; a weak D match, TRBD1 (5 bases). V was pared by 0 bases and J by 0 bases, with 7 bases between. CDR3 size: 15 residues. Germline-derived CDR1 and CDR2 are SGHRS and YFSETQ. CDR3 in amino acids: CASSLDRSSYNEQFF. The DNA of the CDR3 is TGCGCCAGCAGCTTGGACAGGAGCTCCTACAATGAGCAGTTCTTC.

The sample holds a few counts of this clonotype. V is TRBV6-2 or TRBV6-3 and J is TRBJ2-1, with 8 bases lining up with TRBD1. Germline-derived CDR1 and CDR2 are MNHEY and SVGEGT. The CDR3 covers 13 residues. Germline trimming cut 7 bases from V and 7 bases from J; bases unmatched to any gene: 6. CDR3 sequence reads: CASTLDRGNEQFF. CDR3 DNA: TGTGCCAGCACCCTCGACAGGGGTAATGAGCAGTTCTTC.

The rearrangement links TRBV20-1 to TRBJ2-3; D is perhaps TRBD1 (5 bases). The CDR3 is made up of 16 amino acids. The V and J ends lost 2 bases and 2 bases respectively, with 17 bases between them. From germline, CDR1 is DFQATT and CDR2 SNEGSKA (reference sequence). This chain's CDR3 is CSARFRSQGLTDTQYF. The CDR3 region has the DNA TGCAGTGCTAGATTCAGGTCGCAGGGTCTCACAGATACGCAGTATTTT.

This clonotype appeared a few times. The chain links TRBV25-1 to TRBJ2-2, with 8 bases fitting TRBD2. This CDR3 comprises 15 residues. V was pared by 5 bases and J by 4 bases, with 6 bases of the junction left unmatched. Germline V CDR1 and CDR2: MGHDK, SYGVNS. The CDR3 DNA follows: TGTGCCAGCAGTCCCTCGGGAGGGAGCACCGGGGAGCTGTTTTTT. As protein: CASSPSGGSTGELFF. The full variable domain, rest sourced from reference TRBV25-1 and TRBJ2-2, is EADIYQTPRYLVIGTGKKITLECSQTMGHDKMYWYQQDPGMELHLIHYSYGVNSTEKGDLSSESTVSRIRTEHFPLTLESARPSHTSQYLCASSPSGGSTGELFFGEGSRLTVL.

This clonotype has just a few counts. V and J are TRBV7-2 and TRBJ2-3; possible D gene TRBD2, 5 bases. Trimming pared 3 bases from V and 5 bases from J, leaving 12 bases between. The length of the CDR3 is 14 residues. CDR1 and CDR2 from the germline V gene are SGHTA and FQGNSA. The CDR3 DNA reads TGTGCCAGCAGCTTTGGGTTTCGGGGAGATACGCAGTATTTT. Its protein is CASSFGFRGDTQYF.

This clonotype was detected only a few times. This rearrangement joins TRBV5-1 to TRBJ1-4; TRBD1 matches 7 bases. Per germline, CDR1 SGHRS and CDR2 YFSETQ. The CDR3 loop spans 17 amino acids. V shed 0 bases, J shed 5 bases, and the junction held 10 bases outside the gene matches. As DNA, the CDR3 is TGCGCCAGCAGCTTGGCCGGACAGGCTAATTGGAATGAAAAACTGTTTTTT. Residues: CASSLAGQANWNEKLFF.

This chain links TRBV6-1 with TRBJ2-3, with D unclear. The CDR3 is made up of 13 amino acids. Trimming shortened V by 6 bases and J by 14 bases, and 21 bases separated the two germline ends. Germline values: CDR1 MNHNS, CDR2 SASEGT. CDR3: CASSDHPTDPRYF. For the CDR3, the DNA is TGTGCCAGCAGCGACCACCCGACGGACCCGCGGTATTTT.

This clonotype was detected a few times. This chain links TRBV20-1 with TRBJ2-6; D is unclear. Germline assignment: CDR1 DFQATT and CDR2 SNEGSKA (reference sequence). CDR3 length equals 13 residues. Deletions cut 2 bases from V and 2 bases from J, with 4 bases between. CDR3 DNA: TGCAGTGCTAGACCGGCTGGGGCCAACGTCCTGACTTTC. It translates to CSARPAGANVLTF.

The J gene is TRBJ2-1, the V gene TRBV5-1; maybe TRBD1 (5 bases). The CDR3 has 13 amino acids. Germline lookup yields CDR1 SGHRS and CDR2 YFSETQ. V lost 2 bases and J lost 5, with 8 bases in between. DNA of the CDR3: TGCGCCAGCAGCTTAACAGGTAACAATGAGCAGTTCTTC. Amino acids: CASSLTGNNEQFF.

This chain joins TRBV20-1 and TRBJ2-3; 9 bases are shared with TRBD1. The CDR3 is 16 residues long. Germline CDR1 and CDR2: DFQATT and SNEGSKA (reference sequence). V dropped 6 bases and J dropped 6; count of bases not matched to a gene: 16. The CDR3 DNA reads TGCAGTGCCGCTACCCTGGACAGGGGAGAAAGGGATACGCAGTATTTT. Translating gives CSAATLDRGERDTQYF.

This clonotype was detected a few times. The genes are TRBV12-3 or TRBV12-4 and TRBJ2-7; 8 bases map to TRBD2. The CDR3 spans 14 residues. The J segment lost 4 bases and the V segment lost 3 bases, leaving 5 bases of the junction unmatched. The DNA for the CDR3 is TGTGCCAGCAGTTTCAGCGGGAGTCCTTACGAGCAGTACTTC. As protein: CASSFSGSPYEQYF.

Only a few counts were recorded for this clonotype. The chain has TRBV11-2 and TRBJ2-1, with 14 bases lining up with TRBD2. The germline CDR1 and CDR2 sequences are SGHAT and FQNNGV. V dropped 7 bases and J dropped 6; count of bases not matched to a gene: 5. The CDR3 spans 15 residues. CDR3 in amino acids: CASIATSGRVNEQFF. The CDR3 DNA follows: TGTGCCAGCATAGCGACTAGCGGGAGGGTCAATGAGCAGTTCTTC.

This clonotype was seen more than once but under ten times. For the CDR3, the DNA is TGCAGTGCTAGTGTTGCAGCGGCTAGCACAGATACGCAGTATTTT. This translates into CSASVAAASTDTQYF. The chain carries TRBV20-1 and TRBJ2-3; maybe TRBD2 (5 bases). This CDR3 has 15 residues. The germline V and J ends were trimmed by 3 bases and 0 bases, with 13 bases remaining between them. Per the germline V gene, CDR1 is DFQATT and CDR2 is SNEGSKA (reference sequence).

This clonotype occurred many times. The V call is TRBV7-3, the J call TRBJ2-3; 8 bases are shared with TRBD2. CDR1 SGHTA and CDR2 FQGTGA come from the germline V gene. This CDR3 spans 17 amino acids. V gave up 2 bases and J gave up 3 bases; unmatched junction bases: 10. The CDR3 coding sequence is TGTGCCAGCAGCTTATTGTCCTCCGGGACTAGGACAGATACGCAGTATTTT. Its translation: CASSLLSSGTRTDTQYF.

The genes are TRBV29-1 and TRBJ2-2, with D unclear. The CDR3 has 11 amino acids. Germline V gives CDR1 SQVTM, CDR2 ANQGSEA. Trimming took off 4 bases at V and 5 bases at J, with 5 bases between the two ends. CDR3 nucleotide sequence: TGCAGCGTTGGGGTTACCGGGGAGCTGTTTTTT. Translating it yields CSVGVTGELFF.

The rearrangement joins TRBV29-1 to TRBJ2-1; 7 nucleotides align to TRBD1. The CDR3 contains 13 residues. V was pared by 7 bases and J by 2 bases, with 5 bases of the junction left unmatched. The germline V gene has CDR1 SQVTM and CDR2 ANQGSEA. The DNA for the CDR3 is TGCAGCGCCGGGGACAGCGCCTACAATGAGCAGTTCTTC. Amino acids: CSAGDSAYNEQFF.

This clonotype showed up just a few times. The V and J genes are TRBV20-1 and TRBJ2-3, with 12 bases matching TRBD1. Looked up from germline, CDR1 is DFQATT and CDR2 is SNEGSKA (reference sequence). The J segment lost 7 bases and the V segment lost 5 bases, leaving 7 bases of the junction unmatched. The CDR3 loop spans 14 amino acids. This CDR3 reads CSALAGQGAYTQYF. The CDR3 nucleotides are TGCAGTGCTTTGGCGGGACAGGGGGCGTATACGCAGTATTTT.

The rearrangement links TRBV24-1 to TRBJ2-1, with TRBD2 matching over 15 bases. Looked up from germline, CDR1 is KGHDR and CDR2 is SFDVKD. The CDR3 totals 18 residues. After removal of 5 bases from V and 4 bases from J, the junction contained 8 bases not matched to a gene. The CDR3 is CATSGRTSGRARYNEQFF. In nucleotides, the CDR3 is TGTGCCACCAGTGGTCGGACTAGCGGGAGGGCCCGTTACAATGAGCAGTTCTTC.

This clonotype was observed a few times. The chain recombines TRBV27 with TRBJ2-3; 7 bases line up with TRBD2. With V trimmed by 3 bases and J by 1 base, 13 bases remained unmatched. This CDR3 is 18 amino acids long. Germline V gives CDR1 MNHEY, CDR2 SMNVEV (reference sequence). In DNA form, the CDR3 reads TGTGCCAGCAGTTTCTCTAGGAGAGGGAGGGCCGGCACAGATACGCAGTATTTT. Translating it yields CASSFSRRGRAGTDTQYF.

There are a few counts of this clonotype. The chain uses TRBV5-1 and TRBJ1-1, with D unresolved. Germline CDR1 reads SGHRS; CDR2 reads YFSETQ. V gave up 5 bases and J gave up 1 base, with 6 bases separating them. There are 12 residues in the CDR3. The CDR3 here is CASREPNTEAFF. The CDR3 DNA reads TGCGCCAGCAGGGAACCGAACACTGAAGCTTTCTTT. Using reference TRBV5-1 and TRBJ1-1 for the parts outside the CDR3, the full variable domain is KAGVTQTPRYLIKTRGQQVTLSCSPISGHRSVSWYQQTPGQGLQFLFEYFSETQRNKGNFPGRFSGRQFSNSRSEMNVSTLELGDSALYLCASREPNTEAFFGQGTRLTVV.

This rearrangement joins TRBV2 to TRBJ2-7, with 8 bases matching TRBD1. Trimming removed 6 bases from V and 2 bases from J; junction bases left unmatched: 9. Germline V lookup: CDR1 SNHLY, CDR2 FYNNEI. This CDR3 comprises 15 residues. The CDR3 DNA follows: TGTGCCAGCAGGAAAGGACAGGGATTGACCTACGAGCAGTACTTC. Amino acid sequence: CASRKGQGLTYEQYF.

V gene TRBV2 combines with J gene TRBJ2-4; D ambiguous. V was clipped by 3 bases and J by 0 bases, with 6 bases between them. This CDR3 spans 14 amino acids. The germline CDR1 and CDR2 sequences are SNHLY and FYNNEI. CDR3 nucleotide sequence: TGTGCCAGCAGTGACCCTCTAGCCAAAAACATTCAGTACTTC. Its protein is CASSDPLAKNIQYF.